These 19 T cell receptor beta chains came from one sample sequenced in a study of blood T cells in healthy people across ages. Next came a second PCR, run for about 7 to 12 cycles, which used a sample-barcoded 5' primer along with a J-beta primer mix. TCRdb redid the calling of the 5' RACE reads with MiXCR, one entry per CDR3 protein. The sample holds roughly 1.5 million distinct CDR3 sequences, around 40% seen once. Sequenced sample: blood. Receptors were obtained from a woman aged 18 to 35 in good health.

Notes on this clonotype: It may be a read error: a sequence one base away is much more abundant. The CDR3 nucleotides are TGTGCCAGCAGCTTAGGACAGGAGCATGGCTACACCTTC. Protein sequence: CASSLGQEHGYTF. This rearrangement joins TRBV7-9 to TRBJ1-2; tentative D call: TRBD1 (6 bases). This CDR3 region has 13 residues. Germline CDR1 is SEHNR and CDR2 is FQNEAQ (reference sequence). V lost 1 base and J lost 6, with 9 bases in between. The full variable domain, its missing parts supplied by reference TRBV7-9 and TRBJ1-2, is DTGVSQNPRHKITKRGQNVTFRCDPISEHNRLYWYRQTLGQGPEFLTYFQNEAQLEKSRLLSDRFSAERPKGSFSTLEIQRTEQGDSAMYLCASSLGQEHGYTFGSGTRLTVV.

This clonotype was observed a handful of times. This sequence joins TRBV20-1 and TRBJ1-6; the D is unclear. Germline V gene lookup returns CDR1 DFQATT and CDR2 SNEGSKA (reference sequence). The CDR3 loop spans 14 amino acids. The V and J ends lost 0 bases and 9 bases respectively, with 12 bases between them. In nucleotides, the CDR3 is TGCAGTGCTAGAGATTCGGCAGAGAGTTCACCCCTCCACTTT. Protein product: CSARDSAESSPLHF.

A few counts support this clonotype. V is TRBV7-2 and J is TRBJ1-1; the D is unclear. Germline V gene lookup returns CDR1 SGHTA and CDR2 FQGNSA. V was trimmed by 3 bases and J by 1 base, leaving 6 bases between them. The CDR3 has 13 amino acids. CDR3 sequence (DNA): TGTGCCAGCAGCTTTCAGAGGAACACTGAAGCTTTCTTT. It specifies CASSFQRNTEAFF.

The rearrangement joins TRBV10-3 to TRBJ2-7, with 9 bases fitting TRBD1. Germline loops: CDR1 ENHRY, CDR2 SYGVKD. The CDR3 runs to 14 residues. V lost 10 bases and J lost 6; bases outside the gene matches: 13. The CDR3 here is CATITGTGKSEQYF. The CDR3 DNA reads TGTGCCACTATTACGGGGACAGGGAAATCCGAGCAGTACTTC.

The sample holds a few counts of this clonotype. The chain combines TRBV7-2 with TRBJ2-3, with D unresolved. This CDR3 is built from 13 residues. V was clipped by 5 bases and J by 1 base, with 7 bases between them. From germline, CDR1 is SGHTA and CDR2 FQGNSA. CDR3 DNA: TGTGCCAGCAGCGTAGAGCGCACAGATACGCAGTATTTT. Translation gives CASSVERTDTQYF.

The rearrangement links TRBV12-3 or TRBV12-4 to TRBJ2-5, with 12 nucleotides matching TRBD2. The CDR3 totals 15 residues. V shed 5 bases and J 3 bases; nucleotides not matched to a gene: 4. CDR3 sequence: CASSTGLAGKETQYF. The CDR3 DNA reads TGTGCCAGCAGTACCGGACTAGCGGGGAAAGAGACCCAGTACTTC.

This clonotype appeared a few times. The V call is TRBV29-1, the J call TRBJ2-5, with 7 bases matching TRBD1. The CDR3 extends over 14 amino acids. V was pared by 5 bases and J by 3 bases, with 9 bases of the junction left unmatched. The germline V gene has CDR1 SQVTM and CDR2 ANQGSEA. CDR3 DNA sequence: TGCAGCGTTCCCTGGGGGACAGTCAAAGAGACCCAGTACTTC. Its translation: CSVPWGTVKETQYF. The whole variable domain, filled in from reference TRBV29-1 and TRBJ2-5, reads SAVISQKPSRDICQRGTSLTIQCQVDSQVTMMFWYRQQPGQSLTLIATANQGSEATYESGFVIDKFPISRPNLTFSTLTVSNMSPEDSSIYLCSVPWGTVKETQYFGPGTRLLVL.

This clonotype has just a few counts. This chain uses TRBV4-2 with TRBJ2-1, with a tentative D call TRBD2 (5 bases). The CDR3 is 16 amino acids. Trimming removed 4 bases from V and 4 bases from J, with 17 bases in between. Germline loops: CDR1 LGHNA, CDR2 YNFKEQ. The CDR3 protein is CASSPSGLRIYNEQFF. The CDR3 DNA is TGTGCCAGCAGCCCCTCGGGGTTGCGGATATACAATGAGCAGTTCTTC.

The rearrangement links TRBV12-3 or TRBV12-4 to TRBJ2-5; D remains ambiguous. The CDR3 is made up of 11 amino acids. Trimming stripped 10 bases from V and 5 bases from J, with 11 bases between. Here the CDR3 DNA reads TGTGCCAACACTAAACCCGAGACCCAGTACTTC. This sequence encodes CANTKPETQYF.

There are a few counts of this clonotype. V is TRBV12-5 and J is TRBJ1-2; TRBD1 matches 7 bases. CDR1 LGHNT and CDR2 FRNRAP come from the germline V gene. Losses at the gene ends were 4 bases for V and 4 bases for J; bases not matched to a gene: 6. There are 14 residues in the CDR3. In nucleotides, the CDR3 is TGTGCTAGTGGTTATGGACAGGCGGGCTATGGCTACACCTTC. As protein: CASGYGQAGYGYTF.

The chain uses TRBV4-1 and TRBJ2-2; 8 bases are a match to TRBD2. V was clipped by 3 bases and J by 5 bases; unmatched bases: 8. Germline V gene sequence: CDR1 MGHRA, CDR2 YSYEKL. The CDR3 runs 16 residues. CDR3 sequence reads: CASSHRSGGATGELFF. CDR3 sequence (DNA): TGCGCCAGCAGCCACCGCTCGGGAGGGGCTACCGGGGAGCTGTTTTTT.

This clonotype was recorded a few times. V and J are TRBV7-9 and TRBJ1-1; 10 bases agree with TRBD1. J was trimmed by 5 bases and V by 4 bases; bases with no gene match: 7. This CDR3 comprises 15 residues. Per germline, CDR1 SEHNR and CDR2 FQNEAQ (reference sequence). CDR3 DNA: TGTGCCAGCAGCTACCGGGACAGGGGATGGACTGAAGCTTTCTTT. Amino acid sequence: CASSYRDRGWTEAFF. The variable domain in full, with the rest retrieved from reference TRBV7-9 and TRBJ1-1, is DTGVSQNPRHKITKRGQNVTFRCDPISEHNRLYWYRQTLGQGPEFLTYFQNEAQLEKSRLLSDRFSAERPKGSFSTLEIQRTEQGDSAMYLCASSYRDRGWTEAFFGQGTRLTVV.

This clonotype has just one count. The CDR3 DNA follows: TGTGCCAGCAGCCCGAAGACAGGTCGTGGCTACACCTTC. Its protein is CASSPKTGRGYTF. The chain employs TRBV12-3 or TRBV12-4 and TRBJ1-2; tentative D call: TRBD1 (6 bases). Between the trimmed V and J ends, which lost 6 bases and 7 bases, there was a span of 15 bases. The CDR3 runs 13 residues.

The V call is TRBV28, the J call TRBJ2-2; 12 bases match TRBD1. Germline V CDR1 and CDR2: MDHEN, SYDVKM. This CDR3 spans 17 amino acids. V was clipped by 4 bases and J by 6 bases; unmatched bases: 9. In DNA form, the CDR3 reads TGTGCCAGCAGTTCCTCCCGGGACAGGGGGCGATCCGGGGAGCTGTTTTTT. This codes for CASSSSRDRGRSGELFF.

The CDR3 sequence: CASSDGQGYGYTF. The DNA of the CDR3 is TGTGCCAGCTCAGATGGACAGGGCTATGGCTACACCTTC. V gene TRBV18 combines with J gene TRBJ1-2, with 8 positions matching TRBD1. The germline gives CDR1 KGHSH, CDR2 LQKENI. This CDR3 comprises 13 residues. J gave up 4 bases and V 5 bases, and 3 bases lay outside the gene matches.

This clonotype was counted a single time. V gene TRBV7-2 combines with J gene TRBJ2-3; no clear D gene. Germline CDR1 and CDR2: SGHTA and FQGNSA. The CDR3 extends over 14 amino acids. V gave up 1 base and J gave up 6 bases, with 11 bases separating them. CDR3 sequence (DNA): TGTGCCAGCAGCTTAGTTATCGAAACGGATACGCAGTATTTT. This sequence encodes CASSLVIETDTQYF.

The chain carries TRBV9 and TRBJ2-1; 7 positions match TRBD1. The junction had 11 bases not matched to a gene; V was cut back by 3 bases and J by 5 bases. This CDR3 region has 16 residues. Germline CDR1 reads SGDLS; CDR2 reads YYNGEE. This chain's CDR3 is CASSDHRGPSNNEQFF. CDR3 nucleotides: TGTGCCAGCAGCGATCACAGGGGACCCTCTAACAATGAGCAGTTCTTC.

This sequence joins TRBV5-1 and TRBJ1-2, with a weak D call TRBD1 (5 bases). The CDR3 sequence is 12 residues long. Trimming shortened V by 4 bases and J by 7 bases, and 11 bases separated the two germline ends. Germline V gives CDR1 SGHRS, CDR2 YFSETQ. Here the CDR3 DNA reads TGCGCCAGCAGCAAAGCTCAGGGTGGCTACACCTTC. This translates into CASSKAQGGYTF.

The rearrangement links TRBV12-3 or TRBV12-4 to TRBJ1-1; no definite D call. The CDR3 spans 11 residues. V lost 3 bases, J lost 6 bases, and 5 bases lay in between. In DNA, the CDR3 is TGTGCCAGCAGTTTCTATCCTGAAGCTTTCTTT. Residues: CASSFYPEAFF.